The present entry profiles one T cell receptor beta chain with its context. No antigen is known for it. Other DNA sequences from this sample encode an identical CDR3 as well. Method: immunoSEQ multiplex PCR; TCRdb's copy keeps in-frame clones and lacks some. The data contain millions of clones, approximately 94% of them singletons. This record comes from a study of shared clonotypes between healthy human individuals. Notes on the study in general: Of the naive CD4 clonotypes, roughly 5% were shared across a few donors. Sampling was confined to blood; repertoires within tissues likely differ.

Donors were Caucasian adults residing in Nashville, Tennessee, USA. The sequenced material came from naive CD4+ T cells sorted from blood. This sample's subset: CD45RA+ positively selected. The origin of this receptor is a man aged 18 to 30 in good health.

This CDR3 reads CASSLVGGSPLHF. The CDR3 DNA follows: TGCGCCAGCAGCTTGGTAGGGGGTTCACCCCTCCACTTT. J is TRBJ1-6 and V is TRBV5-1; a possible D gene is TRBD1 (6 bases). The CDR3 extends over 13 amino acids. The ends were cut back, 0 bases at V and 9 bases at J, with 7 bases in the middle. Germline assignment: CDR1 SGHRS and CDR2 YFSETQ. The variable domain in full, completed from reference TRBV5-1 and TRBJ1-6, reads KAGVTQTPRYLIKTRGQQVTLSCSPISGHRSVSWYQQTPGQGLQFLFEYFSETQRNKGNFPGRFSGRQFSNSRSEMNVSTLELGDSALYLCASSLVGGSPLHFGNGTRLTVT.